This TCR beta chain was sequenced in a study of blood T cell repertoires in COVID-19 (dated by TCRdb to the early 2020s). Context from the whole study: The collaborator samples originated in the United States, Italy and Spain and spanned the acute and convalescent phases of COVID-19. The prospective study material was composed of cDNA or gDNA derived from T cells, B-cell-depleted T cells, or PBMCs. Subjects who had been exposed to COVID-19, were actively infected with it, or had recovered from it provided the deeply sampled blood TCRbeta repertoires that made up the dataset. The repertoires were released in a freely available public database meant as a resource for research on the immune response to SARS-CoV-2. The samples were drawn from the first 160 participants of the ongoing ImmuneRACE study and from roughly 1,300 subjects provided by 6 global collaborators. Sample metadata almost always included a de-identified subject ID, COVID-19 status, age in years and sex. Where HLA class I and class II types were available, the types were taken from metadata supplied by the sample provider, not from assay-based typing.

Cut back by 7 bases and 7 bases, the V and J ends lie 10 bases apart. The CDR3 runs 11 amino acids, cysteine and phenylalanine included. Only the CDR3 portion is preserved as DNA: 33 bases, with reading frame beginning at the first base. Reading the germline V gene gives CDR1 MNHEY and CDR2 SVGAGI. The immunoSEQ Assay, a bias-controlled multiplex PCR, was used to amplify TCRbeta CDR3 regions from genomic DNA. Processing in the source paper ran as follows. The number of nucleated cells in each sample was estimated by amplification of reference gene primers within the assay. To quantify the absolute abundance of each unique TCRbeta CDR3 rearrangement, sequence reads were collapsed and filtered. For each sample, productive Simpson clonality was calculated by taking the square root of Simpson's diversity index across productive rearrangements. TCRdb holds this immuneACCESS table with in-frame rearrangements only. Some clones are missing; in checked studies, unresolved V genes explain under half, and the rest has no known cause. D and trimming were read from the DNA, whereas the V and J calls and clone size are those reported in that table. The sample table lists approximately 220,000 clones, over 70% of them with a count of one. Approximately 7.9% of the sample comes from the top ten.

The collaborating institutions used their own protocols to collect whole blood in K2EDTA tubes. For TCRbeta analysis, collaborators shipped samples in one of three forms: frozen whole blood, isolated PBMCs, or DNA extracted from either of those sample types. Overall results and qualifications from the work: The amount of clinical and demographic metadata varied by source and participant and was provided uncurated.

For this clone: Its antigen remains unidentified. The input lacks base qualities; no much larger clone sits a single base away.

Specimen: peripheral blood. This receptor was obtained from an elderly woman with acute or convalescent COVID-19. The V and J segments used are TRBV6-5 and TRBJ1-1; no D gene is confidently identified. In nucleotides, the sequence is TGTGCCAGCAACCACCGGGGTGAAGCTTTCTTT. This is translated as CASNHRGEAFF.